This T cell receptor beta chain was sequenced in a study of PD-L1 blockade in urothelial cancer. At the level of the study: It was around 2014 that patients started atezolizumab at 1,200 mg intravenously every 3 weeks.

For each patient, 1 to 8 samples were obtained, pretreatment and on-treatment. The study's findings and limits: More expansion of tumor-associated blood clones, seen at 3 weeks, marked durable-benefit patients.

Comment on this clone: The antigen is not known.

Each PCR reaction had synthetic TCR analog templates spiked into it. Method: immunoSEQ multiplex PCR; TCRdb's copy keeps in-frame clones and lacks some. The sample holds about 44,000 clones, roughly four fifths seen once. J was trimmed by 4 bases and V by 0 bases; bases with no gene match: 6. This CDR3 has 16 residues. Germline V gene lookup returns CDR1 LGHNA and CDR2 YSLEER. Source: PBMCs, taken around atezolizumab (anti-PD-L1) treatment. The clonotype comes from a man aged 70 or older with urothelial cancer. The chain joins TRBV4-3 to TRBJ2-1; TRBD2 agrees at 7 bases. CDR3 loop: CASSQDPSGQYNEQFF. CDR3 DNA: TGCGCCAGCAGCCAAGATCCTAGCGGTCAGTACAATGAGCAGTTCTTC.